This TCR beta chain emerged from a study of CD8 T cells in Susac syndrome. In blood CD8+ and CD4+ T cells, TCR beta underwent sequencing. Included as multiple sclerosis controls were treatment-naive patients who had stable or active relapsing-remitting disease. FACS was used to enrich TEMRA cells, whereas the CD8+ and CD4+ T cells were obtained by negative isolation. The germline CDR1 and CDR2 sequences are SEHNR and FQNEAQ (reference sequence). With 4 bases removed from V and 3 bases from J, the gap between germline ends came to 12 bases. CDR3 length: 14 amino acids. About 0.5 to 1 ug RNA was reverse transcribed with random hexamers. By means of immunoSEQ multiplex PCR, TCR beta CDR3 spanning 54 Vbeta and 13 Jbeta underwent amplification. A single record per CDR3 protein comes from TCRdb applying MiXCR to the immunoSEQ multiplex PCR reads. Altogether more than 250,000 distinct CDR3 sequences are present, 92% being singletons, with the ten largest covering more than 0.06%.

The receptor was isolated from a human donor with multiple sclerosis. The chain has TRBV7-9 and TRBJ1-2; D is uncertain. Sequencing input: CD4+ T cells from PBMCs. CDR3 nucleotides: TGTGCCAGCAGCTCATGGGCGGGTGACTATGGCTACACCTTC. Translation gives CASSSWAGDYGYTF. Supplemented by reference TRBV7-9 and TRBJ1-2, the full variable domain reads DTGVSQNPRHKITKRGQNVTFRCDPISEHNRLYWYRQTLGQGPEFLTYFQNEAQLEKSRLLSDRFSAERPKGSFSTLEIQRTEQGDSAMYLCASSSWAGDYGYTFGSGTRLTVV.